This T cell receptor beta chain was observed in a study of molecular identifiers for immune sequencing clone quantification. Study observations and caveats: It was shown that clones above 20 RNA copies held over 97% of effector molecules, but under 1% in naive cells. Sizes of highly expanded clones could be underestimated through identical TCRs sharing a barcode.

Using its own MiXCR run on the PCR reads, TCRdb lists one record per CDR3 protein. The table includes a few hundred thousand distinct CDR3 sequences, roughly 23% detected once. Worth noting for this clonotype: Antigen: not known.

The ends lost 1 base at V and 8 bases at J; junction bases unmatched: 0. This CDR3 is 12 amino acids long. Germline-derived CDR1 and CDR2 are LGHNA and YSLEER. This TCR was recovered from a human donor in good health. Some libraries in this study had Jurkat cell RNA spiked in. The sequenced sample was naive CD8+ T cells from blood, with Jurkat cell RNA spiked in. The subset was: FACS-sorted CD8+CD4-CCR7+CD45RA+ naive T cells. The chain carries TRBV4-3 and TRBJ2-3, with 7 bases lining up with TRBD2. In DNA form, the CDR3 reads TGCGCCAGCAGCCAAGGACTAGCTACGCAGTATTTT. The encoded protein is CASSQGLATQYF.